The T cell receptor beta chain described here comes from a study of tumor-infiltrating lymphocytes in primary liver carcinoma. Unsorted bulk tissue, about 18-31 mg of it, served as the source for co-extraction of RNA and DNA. The patients presented with primary liver carcinoma, which was managed through surgical resection. The germline V gene has CDR1 MDHEN and CDR2 SYDVKM. The CDR3 loop spans 16 amino acids. The ends lost 7 bases at V and 5 bases at J; junction bases unmatched: 16. A few counts support this clonotype. No antigen is known for it. With a constant-region primer, TCR beta cDNA was made from approximately 450 ng of total RNA. Employing slightly modified ARM-PCR, three nested multiplex PCR rounds were run, and these gave rise to the TCR beta libraries. Use of TRBV1-TRBV30 forward primers with a C-beta reverse primer characterized the first two PCR rounds, which lasted about 11 cycles each. TCRdb re-called the multiplex PCR reads through MiXCR, storing one row per CDR3 protein. The table shows 100,000 to 150,000 distinct CDR3 sequences, with 64% occurring only once.

Study-level points and caveats: Less overlap was seen in tumor-adjacent and tumor-blood pairs than in tumor region pairs.

The receptor was derived from an older woman with primary liver carcinoma and hepatitis B virus infection. The sample was liver tumor tissue from sampling region 3. This sample's subset: tumor region T3, left-lateral pole. This chain joins TRBV28 and TRBJ2-7, with 8 bases that match TRBD2. The CDR3 nucleotides read TGTGCCAGCACCCGCCGGTCAGCGGGAGTTCAACACGAGCAGTACTTC. This gives the protein CASTRRSAGVQHEQYF.